A single TCR beta chain is shown here with its context. The antigen is undetermined. This entry comes from a study of T cell responses to AZD1222 COVID-19 vaccine. Clones were read by immunoSEQ multiplex PCR, and TCRdb kept only the in-frame ones, dropping some. The top ten clones hold around 4.5% of a sample with about 160,000 clones, about 91% of them seen once. V dropped 2 bases and J dropped 6 bases, with 11 bases sitting between them. Germline assignment: CDR1 MNHEY and CDR2 SMNVEV (reference sequence). The CDR3 is 14 amino acids. The study, taken as a whole, reports: Possibly, clonal diversity was underestimated; donors were largely white British and included more females.

The rearrangement links TRBV27 to TRBJ1-5; D is undetermined. The source material was peripheral blood, sampled on day 0 of MenACWY control vaccination. This clonotype originated in an adult in good health. The CDR3 is CASSLREYGQPQHF. CDR3 DNA sequence: TGTGCCAGCAGTTTAAGGGAATACGGTCAGCCCCAGCATTTT.